This T cell receptor (beta chain) was recorded in a study of cytomegalovirus exposure and HLA in healthy donors. In regard to this clone: The antigen remains undetermined.

V was clipped by 6 bases and J by 7 bases; unmatched bases: 13. Germline-derived CDR1 and CDR2 are SGHNT and YYREEE (reference sequence). The CDR3 sequence is 15 residues long. Nominally healthy donors provided the samples, though records likely missed some immune exposures. PCR used 60 Vbeta primers and 13 Jbeta primers. The repertoire was sequenced with immunoSEQ multiplex PCR; TCRdb's copy has only in-frame clones and lacks some. The sample lists fewer than 200,000 clones; roughly 80% were seen once. Whole-study results and caveats: In an earlier analysis, in 540 or so donors, most V segments appeared productive either ~87% or ~30% of the time.

The receptor was isolated from a female donor in good health and CMV-seronegative. This chain uses TRBV5-4 with TRBJ2-1; 7 bases match TRBD1. The material sequenced was PBMCs. CDR3 loop: CASNRGGENTNEQFF. The CDR3 bases are TGTGCCAGCAACAGGGGTGGAGAAAACACGAATGAGCAGTTCTTC.